A selection of T cell receptor beta chains follows, all from one sample in a study of cytomegalovirus exposure and HLA in healthy donors. Measured with immunoSEQ multiplex PCR; TCRdb has only the in-frame clones, and not every one. The sample carries about 210,000 clones, around 83% recorded once. The sequenced sample was PBMCs. Receptors originate from a woman aged 50 to 60 in good health and CMV-seropositive. Each CDR3 is given without its conserved first and last residue. Fields, in order: J gene, D gene, V gene, CDR3 protein. A D gene is named only where the DNA matches it firmly.

TRBJ2-5 | NA | TRBV5-8 | ASSGRWEETQY
TRBJ1-2 | NA | TRBV4-3 | ASSQGLGDYGYT
TRBJ2-7 | TRBD1 | TRBV28 | ASSSPRTGEAYEQY
TRBJ1-2 | TRBD1 | TRBV6-6 | ASTPLQGTHGYT
TRBJ2-7 | TRBD2 | TRBV9 | ASSVVSGGANEQY
TRBJ2-5 | TRBD2 | TRBV11-2 | ASSRPGLEDQETQY
TRBJ2-7 | TRBD2 | TRBV13 | ASSLRGLAEYEQY
TRBJ1-2 | NA | TRBV2 | ASSEETDYGYT
TRBJ1-5 | NA | TRBV7-9 | ASSPGGGGQPQH
TRBJ2-5 | TRBD2 | TRBV30 | AWSGLAGKETQY
TRBJ1-5 | NA | TRBV5-1 | ASSYPRAGVHQPQH
TRBJ1-1 | NA | TRBV7-2 | ASSLYWGGNTEAF
TRBJ2-7 | NA | TRBV11-2 | ASSLVQGRSYEQY
TRBJ1-1 | NA | TRBV4-1 | ASQAMNTEAF
TRBJ1-2 | TRBD1 | TRBV19 | ASTPDRGYGYT
TRBJ1-5 | NA | TRBV29-1 | SVLSNSNQPQH
TRBJ2-1 | TRBD1 | TRBV7-9 | ASSPMGQNINEQF
TRBJ1-1 | NA | TRBV13 | ASSSGGGRNTEAF
TRBJ1-4 | NA | TRBV7-9 | ASSQTENEKLF
TRBJ1-1 | NA | TRBV30 | AWSVGGTEAF
TRBJ2-5 | NA | TRBV10-1 | ASSDPRREETQY
TRBJ2-1 | NA | TRBV30 | AWTRDTYNEQF
TRBJ1-2 | NA | TRBV29-1 | SVEDPGRGNGYT
TRBJ1-2 | NA | TRBV18 | ASSPSAYGYT
TRBJ2-4 | TRBD1 | TRBV19 | ASSRDRVTKNIQY
TRBJ2-1 | TRBD2 | TRBV29-1 | SALSRLAMGEQF
TRBJ1-2 | NA | TRBV6-5 | ASSYSQVEYGYT
TRBJ2-7 | TRBD2 | TRBV5-1 | ASSPRWTSGGNYVQY
TRBJ2-7 | TRBD2 | TRBV7-9 | ASSLGGGADEQY
TRBJ2-3 | TRBD2 | TRBV27 | ASRTLAGSTDTQY
TRBJ1-1 | TRBD1 | TRBV4-1 | ASSLVLGTVEAF
TRBJ1-6 | NA | TRBV6-1 | ASSELGVSSYNSPLH
TRBJ2-1 | NA | TRBV11-2 | ASRFHRDEQF
TRBJ1-5 | NA | TRBV19 | ASSPKGGSQPQH
TRBJ2-3 | TRBD1 | TRBV5-1 | ASSGGQVDTDTQY
TRBJ1-4 | NA | TRBV6-5 | ASSYEGQGYEKLF
TRBJ1-2 | NA | TRBV19 | ASSITGGGYT
TRBJ1-2 | NA | TRBV30 | AWSVLVGGGYT
TRBJ1-4 | NA | TRBV2 | ASRRLAETEKLF
TRBJ1-5 | NA | TRBV6-5 | ASSYSNRNNQPQH
TRBJ1-1 | TRBD1 | TRBV7-8 | ASSYGQGRTEAF